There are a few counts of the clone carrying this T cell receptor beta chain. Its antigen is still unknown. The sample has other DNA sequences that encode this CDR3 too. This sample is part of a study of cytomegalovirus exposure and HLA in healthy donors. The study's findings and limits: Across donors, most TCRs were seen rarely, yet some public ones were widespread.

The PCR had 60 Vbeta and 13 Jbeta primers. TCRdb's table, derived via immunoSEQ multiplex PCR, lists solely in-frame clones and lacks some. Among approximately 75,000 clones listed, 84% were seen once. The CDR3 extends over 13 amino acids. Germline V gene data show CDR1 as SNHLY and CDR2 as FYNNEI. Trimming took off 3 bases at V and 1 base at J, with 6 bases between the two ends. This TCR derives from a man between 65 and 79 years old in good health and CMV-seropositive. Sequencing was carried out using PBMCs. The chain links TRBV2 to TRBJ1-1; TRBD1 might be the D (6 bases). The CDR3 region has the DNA TGTGCCAGCAGTGAGGACAGGAACACTGAAGCTTTCTTT. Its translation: CASSEDRNTEAFF.